Each of the 22 T cell receptor beta chains below was sequenced from the same sample in a study of Ad26.COV2.S vaccination and SARS-CoV-2 variants. Some clones are missing from TCRdb's copy, which holds only in-frame ones; the method was immunoSEQ multiplex PCR. The table records tens of thousands of clones, less than 85% of them present only once. The material was peripheral blood, obtained after recovery from COVID-19. These receptors all stem from a human donor who had recovered from COVID-19.

This sequence joins TRBV7-9 and TRBJ1-1, with D unresolved. CDR3 size: 11 residues. V gave up 1 base and J gave up 4 bases, with 1 base separating them. Germline assignment: CDR1 SEHNR and CDR2 FQNEAQ (reference sequence). The DNA of the CDR3 is TGTGCCAGCAGCTTAGGCACTGAAGCTTTCTTT. This translates into CASSLGTEAFF.

The chain uses TRBV7-2 and TRBJ2-7; TRBD1 agrees at 7 bases. Germline loops: CDR1 SGHTA, CDR2 FQGNSA. The CDR3 extends over 15 amino acids. Trimming cost V 5 bases and J 2 bases; bases outside gene matches: 9. The CDR3 sequence: CASSPRAGGTYEQYF. Written as DNA, the CDR3 is TGTGCCAGCAGCCCCCGGGCAGGGGGTACCTACGAGCAGTACTTC.

This rearrangement joins TRBV2 to TRBJ2-3; 8 bases agree with TRBD2. The CDR3 totals 16 residues. Losses at the gene ends were 1 base for V and 2 bases for J; bases not matched to a gene: 5. CDR1 is SNHLY and CDR2 is FYNNEI in the germline V gene. In nucleotides, the CDR3 is TGTGCCAGCAGTGAAGAGGTTAGCGGGATCACAGATACGCAGTATTTT. It translates to CASSEEVSGITDTQYF.

There are a few counts of this clone. V and J are TRBV19 and TRBJ1-1; 9 nucleotides agree with TRBD1. The CDR3 loop spans 12 amino acids. The germline gives CDR1 LNHDA, CDR2 SQIVND (reference sequence). Germline trimming cut 6 bases from V and 5 bases from J; bases unmatched to any gene: 1. The CDR3 sequence is CASRQGATEAFF. CDR3 DNA sequence: TGTGCCAGTAGACAGGGGGCTACTGAAGCTTTCTTT.

The chain has TRBV28 and TRBJ2-1; 9 bases align to TRBD2. Per germline, CDR1 MDHEN and CDR2 SYDVKM. J gave up 3 bases and V 4 bases, and 4 bases lay outside the gene matches. CDR3 length: 15 residues. The CDR3 reads CASSSISGGYNEQFF. CDR3 coding DNA: TGTGCCAGCAGTTCGATTAGCGGGGGCTACAATGAGCAGTTCTTC.

This clone has a single count. CDR3 in DNA: TGTGCCACCAGCAGAGAAACCCTAGACCAGTTCTTC. Protein sequence: CATSRETLDQFF. The gene calls are TRBV15 and TRBJ2-1; D is uncertain. Germline values: CDR1 LNHNV, CDR2 YYDKDF (reference sequence). The V end was cut by 0 bases, the J end by 13 bases, with 10 bases between. CDR3 length: 12 residues.

This sequence joins TRBV4-2 and TRBJ2-7, with 14 bases aligning to TRBD2. V was clipped by 3 bases and J by 4 bases; unmatched bases: 2. This CDR3 is built from 15 residues. Germline-derived CDR1 and CDR2 are LGHNA and YNFKEQ. The CDR3 DNA follows: TGTGCCAGCAGCCAGGGACTAGCGGGAGTTTACGAGCAGTACTTC. Amino acid sequence: CASSQGLAGVYEQYF.

The chain carries TRBV7-9 and TRBJ1-1; TRBD1 agrees at 9 bases. The germline CDR1 and CDR2 sequences are SEHNR and FQNEAQ (reference sequence). The ends lost 4 bases at V and 7 bases at J; junction bases unmatched: 7. The CDR3 extends over 14 amino acids. CDR3 nucleotides: TGTGCCAGCAGCTCCCACAGGGGGCGCGGTGAAGCTTTCTTT. Translating it yields CASSSHRGRGEAFF.

The rearrangement links TRBV7-3 to TRBJ1-1; D remains unclear. Germline V gives CDR1 SGHTA, CDR2 FQGTGA. V shed 2 bases and J shed 4 bases, with 8 bases lying between them. This CDR3 region has 13 residues. The CDR3 nucleotides are TGTGCCAGCAGCTTAGGCGGGCCCACTGAAGCTTTCTTT. Residues: CASSLGGPTEAFF.

The chain employs TRBV16 and TRBJ2-7, with D possibly TRBD1 on 6 matching bases. This CDR3 spans 15 amino acids. Germline CDR1 is KGHSY and CDR2 is FQNENV. The ends were cut back, 0 bases at V and 2 bases at J, with 11 bases in the middle. CDR3 sequence: CASSQSLGAAYEQYF. The CDR3 DNA follows: TGTGCCAGCAGCCAATCTTTGGGGGCCGCCTACGAGCAGTACTTC. The full variable domain, its missing parts supplied by reference TRBV16 and TRBJ2-7, is GEEVAQTPKHLVRGEGQKAKLYCAPIKGHSYVFWYQQVLKNEFKFLISFQNENVFDETGMPKERFSAKCLPNSPCSLEIQATKLEDSAVYFCASSQSLGAAYEQYFGPGTRLTVT.

The chain uses TRBV4-3 and TRBJ1-2, with D possibly matching TRBD1 (5 bases). This CDR3 comprises 15 residues. Trimming removed 1 base from V and 5 bases from J, with 14 bases in between. The germline V gene has CDR1 LGHNA and CDR2 YSLEER. CDR3 residues: CASSQVPGVEYGYTF. The DNA for the CDR3 is TGCGCCAGCAGCCAAGTGCCGGGGGTAGAATATGGCTACACCTTC.

The V gene is TRBV25-1, the J gene TRBJ2-2; no clear D gene. This CDR3 comprises 14 residues. The V end lost 3 bases, the J end lost 5 bases, and 10 bases lay between the germline ends. Looked up from germline, CDR1 is MGHDK and CDR2 is SYGVNS. The CDR3 spells CASSDLANTGELFF. CDR3 nucleotides: TGTGCCAGCAGTGACCTGGCTAATACCGGGGAGCTGTTTTTT.

V usage is TRBV4-1 and J usage is TRBJ2-2; D call uncertain. This CDR3 comprises 15 residues. The germline V and J ends were trimmed by 0 bases and 1 base, with 6 bases remaining between them. The germline V gene encodes CDR1 MGHRA and CDR2 YSYEKL. CDR3 region: CASSQDPRNTGELFF. The CDR3 nucleotides read TGCGCCAGCAGCCAAGATCCTCGGAACACCGGGGAGCTGTTTTTT.

The chain combines TRBV24-1 with TRBJ1-2; TRBD1 matches at 8 bases. The CDR3 is made up of 15 amino acids. V lost 3 bases and J lost 8; bases outside the gene matches: 10. Germline CDR1 and CDR2: KGHDR and SFDVKD. The CDR3 DNA sequence: TGTGCCACCAGTGATCCCGGGCCGGACAGGGCCGGCTACACCTTC. Amino acids: CATSDPGPDRAGYTF.

The chain employs TRBV23-1 and TRBJ1-1; D is ambiguous. TRBV23-1 is labeled an ORF, and its function is uncertain. The CDR3 consists of 15 residues. V gave up 0 bases and J gave up 3 bases, with 11 bases separating them. The CDR3 region has the DNA TGCGCCAGCAGTCAATCGCGGCTTCGATACACTGAAGCTTTCTTT. It is translated as CASSQSRLRYTEAFF.

The V gene is TRBV6-5, the J gene TRBJ1-3; unclear D gene. This CDR3 is 15 amino acids long. Germline V CDR1 and CDR2: MNHEY, SVGAGI. Deletions cut 6 bases from V and 0 bases from J, with 12 bases between. This CDR3 is CASSLRGISGNTIYF. CDR3 DNA sequence: TGTGCCAGCAGCCTGAGAGGGATCTCTGGAAACACCATATATTTT.

V usage is TRBV27 and J usage is TRBJ2-3; D remains ambiguous. This CDR3 is built from 16 residues. Germline V gene sequence: CDR1 MNHEY, CDR2 SMNVEV (reference sequence). The V end lost 3 bases, the J end lost 2 bases, and 15 bases lay between the germline ends. CDR3 nucleotide sequence: TGTGCCAGCAGTTTGAGCTTCGGCGGAATCACAGATACGCAGTATTTT. Residues: CASSLSFGGITDTQYF.

The chain carries TRBV7-9 and TRBJ1-2; D gene uncertain. Germline V gene sequence: CDR1 SEHNR, CDR2 FQNEAQ (reference sequence). The CDR3 runs 12 residues. V lost 0 bases to trimming and J lost 8 bases, with 7 bases between them. CDR3 sequence reads: CASSLALEGYTF. Written as DNA, the CDR3 is TGTGCCAGCAGCTTAGCGTTAGAGGGCTACACCTTC.

V is TRBV5-6 and J is TRBJ2-5; 8 bases are a match to TRBD1. CDR1 SGHDT and CDR2 YYEEEE come from the germline V gene. The CDR3 length is 14 residues. Trimming at V came to 6 bases and at J to 4 bases, leaving 8 bases not matched to a gene. This CDR3 is CASIGQGVGETQYF. CDR3 in DNA: TGTGCCAGCATCGGACAGGGCGTCGGAGAGACCCAGTACTTC.

V usage is TRBV7-2 and J usage is TRBJ2-3; D gene ambiguous. This CDR3 has 14 amino acids. The germline V gene encodes CDR1 SGHTA and CDR2 FQGNSA. Trimming cost V 0 bases and J 3 bases, with 7 bases left between them. The CDR3 nucleotides are TGTGCCAGCAGCTTAGCCCCCGCGACAGATACGCAGTATTTT. This translates into CASSLAPATDTQYF.

In this sample, this clone turned up a few times. V gene TRBV19 combines with J gene TRBJ1-2, with D possibly matching TRBD1 (6 bases). The CDR3 has 13 residues. Germline V gives CDR1 LNHDA, CDR2 SQIVND (reference sequence). V lost 6 bases and J 2 bases, leaving 10 bases between the germline ends. CDR3 sequence: CASRRGINYGYTF. In nucleotides, the CDR3 is TGTGCCAGTAGAAGGGGGATCAACTATGGCTACACCTTC.

The rearrangement uses TRBV10-2 and TRBJ2-6, with D maybe TRBD2 (5 bases). Germline lookup yields CDR1 WSHSY and CDR2 SAAADI. This CDR3 has 18 residues. Trimming left V 3 bases short and J 0 bases short, with 15 bases between. CDR3 in amino acids: CASSDPVRRASGANVLTF. The DNA of the CDR3 is TGCGCCAGCAGTGACCCAGTCCGGCGGGCCTCTGGGGCCAACGTCCTGACTTTC.